Below are 11 T cell receptor beta chains sequenced from a single sample in a study of blood T cells in healthy people across ages (dated by TCRdb to the mid-2010s). The method behind the library was 5' RACE. A second about 7 to 11 cycle PCR used a sample-barcoded 5' primer and a J-beta primer mix. TCRdb trimmed public reads at Q25 via fastp, called clones via MiXCR and kept in-frame beta chains. Each record represents a unique CDR3 protein, reported with the most common genes and DNA among its rows. This sample is represented by approximately 1,700,000 distinct CDR3 sequences; about 39% of them were singletons. The ten largest clones take up about 23% of the sample. Sequencing was performed on blood. The receptors shown here come from a human donor in good health.

This chain uses TRBV24-1 with TRBJ1-1; the D is unclear. CDR1 is KGHDR, CDR2 SFDVKD, per germline. V gave up 1 base and J gave up 7 bases, with 9 bases separating them. The CDR3 sequence is 13 residues long. The CDR3, as DNA: TGTGCCACCAGTGATTTTGCGTCAGGTGAAGCTTTCTTT. This sequence encodes CATSDFASGEAFF.

The J gene is TRBJ2-7, the V gene TRBV29-1, with a weak D call TRBD1 (6 bases). Germline V gene data show CDR1 as SQVTM and CDR2 as ANQGSEA. Between the trimmed V and J ends, which lost 7 bases and 0 bases, there was a span of 19 bases. The CDR3 sequence is 15 residues long. The DNA for the CDR3 is TGCAGCGCAGATCACGCCAGGGGAAACTCCTACGAGCAGTACTTC. It specifies CSADHARGNSYEQYF.

This clonotype was detected only once. The chain is built from TRBV27 and TRBJ2-5; TRBD2 agrees at 12 bases. V shed 3 bases, J shed 4 bases, and the junction held 6 bases outside the gene matches. The CDR3 length is 16 residues. Germline CDR1 is MNHEY and CDR2 is SMNVEV (reference sequence). The DNA for the CDR3 is TGTGCCAGCAGTTTTAGGTGGACTAGCGGGGCAGAGACCCAGTACTTC. It translates to CASSFRWTSGAETQYF.

The chain couples TRBV7-3 to TRBJ2-1; 9 bases line up with TRBD2. With V trimmed by 3 bases and J by 8 bases, 5 bases remained unmatched. Germline CDR1 reads SGHTA; CDR2 reads FQGTGA. The CDR3 spans 14 residues. The chain's CDR3 is CASSFLAGRDEQFF. CDR3 nucleotides: TGTGCCAGCAGCTTTCTAGCGGGGAGGGATGAGCAGTTCTTC.

The CDR3 sequence is CASSLHGIGTSGGADTGELFF. For the CDR3, the DNA is TGTGCCAGCAGCTTACACGGAATCGGGACTAGCGGGGGGGCGGACACCGGGGAGCTGTTTTTT. The chain carries TRBV11-2 and TRBJ2-2, with TRBD2 matching over 16 bases. From germline, CDR1 is SGHAT and CDR2 FQNNGV. CDR3 size: 21 residues. The trim removed 2 bases at V and 3 bases at J, leaving 12 bases unmatched. Using reference TRBV11-2 and TRBJ2-2 for the parts outside the CDR3, the full variable domain is EAGVAQSPRYKIIEKRQSVAFWCNPISGHATLYWYQQILGQGPKLLIQFQNNGVVDDSQLPKDRFSAERLKGVDSTLKIQPAKLEDSAVYLCASSLHGIGTSGGADTGELFFGEGSRLTVL.

The table lists this clonotype with a few counts. The chain combines TRBV20-1 with TRBJ2-7; possibly TRBD1 for D (6 bases). The germline V and J ends were trimmed by 7 bases and 3 bases, with 19 bases remaining between them. Germline V gives CDR1 DFQATT, CDR2 SNEGSKA (reference sequence). The CDR3 consists of 14 residues. The CDR3 region is CSVLVPGHRYEQYF. The CDR3 DNA sequence: TGCAGTGTTCTCGTACCGGGACACCGCTACGAGCAGTACTTC.

The chain combines TRBV7-9 with TRBJ2-5; D gene ambiguous. Trimming took 10 bases from V and 2 from J, leaving 8 bases between them. Germline assignment: CDR1 SEHNR and CDR2 FQNEAQ (reference sequence). The CDR3 runs to 11 residues. The DNA of the CDR3 is TGTGCCACCCGTTCTCAAGAGACCCAGTACTTC. Protein product: CATRSQETQYF.

V and J are TRBV5-1 and TRBJ1-4; the D gene is possibly TRBD1 (6 bases). From germline, CDR1 is SGHRS and CDR2 YFSETQ. The V end lost 4 bases, the J end lost 2 bases, and 12 bases lay between the germline ends. The CDR3 totals 15 residues. For the CDR3, the DNA is TGCGCCAGCAGCGGCCATGGACAGACTAATGAAAAACTGTTTTTT. Amino acids: CASSGHGQTNEKLFF.

CDR3 nucleotides: TGCAGTGCTAGAGATATGAGTTCCAGGGGTAGGCCCTACGAGCAGTACTTC. Translation gives CSARDMSSRGRPYEQYF. The chain combines TRBV20-1 with TRBJ2-7; TRBD1 might be the D (6 bases). With 0 bases removed from V and 2 bases from J, the gap between germline ends came to 20 bases. CDR3 size: 17 residues. Per the germline V gene, CDR1 is DFQATT and CDR2 is SNEGSKA (reference sequence).

This chain joins TRBV6-2 or TRBV6-3 and TRBJ2-1; D is ambiguous. V was trimmed by 5 bases and J by 0 bases, leaving 8 bases between them. CDR3 length equals 14 residues. Germline V lookup: CDR1 MNHEY, CDR2 SVGEGT. CDR3 DNA: TGTGCCAGCAGTATTAGTCGCTCCTACAATGAGCAGTTCTTC. Translated: CASSISRSYNEQFF.

The chain is built from TRBV20-1 and TRBJ2-5; 7 nucleotides agree with TRBD2. This CDR3 comprises 15 residues. Germline CDR1 and CDR2: DFQATT and SNEGSKA (reference sequence). Trimming at V came to 5 bases and at J to 5 bases, leaving 14 bases not matched to a gene. The CDR3 DNA sequence: TGCAGTGCTGTCCGGGACCCCGGGGGGACGGAGACCCAGTACTTC. Translation: CSAVRDPGGTETQYF.